A few counts support the clone carrying this TCR beta chain. The antigen is undetermined. The CDR3 covers 16 residues. The germline gives CDR1 LGHDT, CDR2 YNNKEL (reference sequence). Deletions cut 0 bases from V and 4 bases from J, with 15 bases between. This sample stems from a study of T-cell memory formation after mild COVID-19. Whole-study findings and limits: Clones shrinking between day 15 and 85 showed a balanced CD4/CD8 split, and those that grew later tilted toward CD4+. A second wave of clones peaked on day 37, and their SARS-CoV-2 specificity went unconfirmed. Some SARS-CoV-2-responding clones were already detected in memory before infection.

MiXCR, applied by TCRdb to the 5' RACE reads, yields one record per CDR3 protein. The sample includes approximately 340,000 distinct CDR3 sequences, 13% seen only once; the top ten take about 21%. The sequenced sample consisted of PBMCs or a T cell subset sorted from them (not recorded which). This sequence originates from a young man who had mild COVID-19 (a few samples of this study predate the infection). Cell type and time point are not known. This sequence joins TRBV3-1 and TRBJ1-2; D remains unclear. CDR3 region: CASSQDEFPILYGYTF. The CDR3 DNA reads as TGTGCCAGCAGCCAAGACGAGTTCCCGATTCTCTATGGCTACACCTTC.